The entry below gives a single T cell receptor beta chain sequence along with its context. What it binds is unknown. The length of the CDR3 is 17 residues. CDR1 is SEHNR and CDR2 is FQNEAQ in the germline V gene (reference sequence). V dropped 5 bases and J dropped 0 bases, with 14 bases sitting between them. The sample belongs to a study of CD4 T cells in relation to SARS-CoV-2 and coronaviruses. The method was immunoSEQ multiplex PCR; TCRdb's version includes in-frame clones alone and lacks a portion of them. The repertoire holds 20,000 to 25,000 clones, with around 74% as singletons. Before the COVID-19 pandemic, during about 2011-2019, CD4+ T cells were taken from unexposed donors. After roughly ten days of culture, CD4+ T cells were isolated.

The sequence came from a human donor in good health. The gene calls are TRBV7-9 and TRBJ2-6, with D uncertain. Sequencing input: CD4+ T cells from PBMCs, cultured in vitro. Here the CDR3 reads CASSKIPGDSGANVLTF. In DNA form, the CDR3 reads TGTGCCAGCAGCAAAATCCCTGGGGACTCTGGGGCCAACGTCCTGACTTTC.